This TCR beta chain is drawn from a study of T cell repertoires in cytomegalovirus infection. Study-wide background: CMV epitopes that were recently identified and HLA-C-restricted were used alongside well-studied HLA-B-restricted ones.

The CDR3 has 12 amino acids. V gave up 6 bases and J gave up 8 bases, with 14 bases separating them. The germline V gene has CDR1 GTSNPN and CDR2 SVGIG (reference sequence). TCRdb redid the calling of the reads with MiXCR, one entry per CDR3 protein. Of under 300,000 distinct CDR3 sequences in the sample, under 25% were seen once. Many counts were recorded for this clonotype. Its antigen remains unknown. The J gene is TRBJ1-5, the V gene TRBV30; maybe TRBD1 (5 bases). This sample comprised cultured PBMCs, obtained from culture after CMV antigen stimulation. The source of this sequence is a human donor in good health (CMV status not recorded). Some clones in this sample may be carry-over from other donors' samples. The CDR3 region has the DNA TGTGCCTGCCAGATGGGGGATGAGCCCCAGCATTTT. Translation: CACQMGDEPQHF.